This T cell receptor (beta chain) was captured in a study of T cells in Graves' hyperthyroidism and ophthalmopathy. On the study more broadly: Initial diagnosis, before any treatment, was when peripheral blood was collected. General observations from the study: Among clonotypes expanded in thyroid above 0.001, most were also found in blood.

TCR beta CDR3 regions were amplified from RNA transcripts. First-round RT-PCR of the TCR CDR3 relied on the HTBI primer set. MiXCR, run by TCRdb on the multiplex PCR reads, gives a single entry per CDR3 protein. The sample lists some 690,000 distinct CDR3 sequences; about 18% were seen once. Germline-derived CDR1 and CDR2 are LNHDA and SQIVND (reference sequence). This CDR3 is built from 15 residues. V trimming: 8 bases; J trimming: 3 bases; junction bases outside the gene matches: 7. This clonotype was found a few times. Its antigen remains unknown. These patients, aged 18 to 65, had recently diagnosed hyperthyroidism lasting under 2 months. Exclusion followed for patients with uncontrolled infection, other autoimmune disease, pregnancy or lactation.

The chain uses TRBV19 and TRBJ2-3; 11 bases map to TRBD2. The source material was blood. The clonotype was recovered from a man aged 45-65 years with Graves' hyperthyroidism. The CDR3 region has the DNA TGTGCCAGTCGAACTAGCGGGAGTCGGACAGATACGCAGTATTTT. It translates to CASRTSGSRTDTQYF.